The 9 T cell receptor beta chains reported below all come from one sample, sequenced in a study of blood T cells in healthy people across ages. With a J-beta primer mix and a sample-barcoded 5' primer, a second PCR ran roughly 7 to 11 cycles. MiXCR, applied by TCRdb to the 5' RACE reads, yields one record per CDR3 protein. This sample carries about 1.5 million distinct CDR3 sequences, roughly 45% of them seen once, and the ten largest clones take 7.9%. Specimen: blood. The origin of the receptors is a woman between 18 and 29 years old in good health.

The chain carries TRBV21-1 and TRBJ1-5; the table's D call, TRBD1, has no DNA check behind it. TRBV21-1 is shown as a pseudogene. The CDR3 length is 15 residues. The CDR3 nucleotides read TGTGCCAGCAGCACCGGGACAGGGCAGCATCAGCCCCAGCATTTT. It yields the protein CASSTGTGQHQPQHF.

This clonotype came up a few times. The chain uses TRBV7-9 and TRBJ2-1; TRBD2 matches at 9 bases. This CDR3 is built from 15 residues. The germline V gene encodes CDR1 SEHNR and CDR2 FQNEAQ (reference sequence). Trimming cost V 5 bases and J 7 bases; bases outside gene matches: 9. CDR3: CASSPLASGINEQFF. CDR3 coding DNA: TGTGCCAGCAGCCCGCTGGCTAGCGGGATAAATGAGCAGTTCTTC.

At least ten counts were recorded for this clonotype. The V and J genes are TRBV2 and TRBJ2-1, with D uncertain. There are 11 residues in the CDR3. From germline, CDR1 is SNHLY and CDR2 FYNNEI. Trimming shortened V by 4 bases and J by 9 bases, and 7 bases separated the two germline ends. The CDR3 DNA follows: TGTGCCAGCAGTGGTATTAGTGAGCAGTTCTTC. It codes for CASSGISEQFF.

This clonotype appeared a few times. The chain uses TRBV7-3 and TRBJ2-3, with TRBD2 identical over 8 bases. The germline V gene encodes CDR1 SGHTA and CDR2 FQGTGA. The CDR3 is made up of 16 amino acids. Germline trimming cut 2 bases from V and 2 bases from J; bases unmatched to any gene: 6. The CDR3: CASSLGAGLDTDTQYF. In DNA, the CDR3 is TGTGCCAGCAGCTTAGGGGCGGGACTAGACACAGATACGCAGTATTTT. Using reference TRBV7-3 and TRBJ2-3 for the parts outside the CDR3, the full variable domain is GAGVSQTPSNKVTEKGKYVELRCDPISGHTALYWYRQSLGQGPEFLIYFQGTGAADDSGLPNDRFFAVRPEGSVSTLKIQRTERGDSAVYLCASSLGAGLDTDTQYFGPGTRLTVL.

This clonotype was detected a few times. The chain combines TRBV14 with TRBJ1-2, with 10 bases aligning to TRBD1. Germline CDR1 is SGHDN and CDR2 is FVKESK. Germline trimming cut 3 bases from V and 8 bases from J; bases unmatched to any gene: 12. This CDR3 has 16 residues. The CDR3 nucleotides are TGTGCCAGCAGCCAGATTAGCCGGGACAGGGGAGGAGGCTACACCTTC. Protein product: CASSQISRDRGGGYTF. The full variable domain, with the rest looked up from reference TRBV14 and TRBJ1-2, is EAGVTQFPSHSVIEKGQTVTLRCDPISGHDNLYWYRRVMGKEIKFLLHFVKESKQDESGMPNNRFLAERTGGTYSTLKVQPAELEDSGVYFCASSQISRDRGGGYTFGSGTRLTVV.

This clonotype was observed once. The V and J genes are TRBV27 and TRBJ2-1, with TRBD1 matching over 7 bases. The assigned J gene may be wrong: the sequence end matches TRBJ2-7 better. CDR3 length: 16 amino acids. From germline, CDR1 is MNHEY and CDR2 SMNVEV (reference sequence). The CDR3 coding sequence is TGTGCCAGCAGTAGACAGGGCCTGAGCTCCTACAATGAGCAGTACTTC. As protein: CASSRQGLSSYNEQYF.

The chain employs TRBV27 and TRBJ2-5, with 8 bases lining up with TRBD1. With 4 bases clipped from V and 0 bases from J, the junction kept 4 bases outside the gene matches. CDR1 MNHEY and CDR2 SMNVEV come from the germline V gene (reference sequence). The CDR3 totals 15 residues. In DNA, the CDR3 is TGTGCCAGCAGTTCCCTGACAGGGGACCAAGAGACCCAGTACTTC. As protein: CASSSLTGDQETQYF.

The V gene is TRBV6-2 or TRBV6-3, the J gene TRBJ2-1, with 7 bases identical to TRBD1. With V trimmed by 6 bases and J by 10 bases, 12 bases remained unmatched. This CDR3 region has 14 residues. Germline CDR1 is MNHEY and CDR2 is SVGEGT. This chain's CDR3 is CASSPYQGVGEQFF. The CDR3 coding sequence is TGTGCCAGCAGCCCCTATCAGGGGGTGGGGGAGCAGTTCTTC.

This clonotype appeared a few times. The gene calls are TRBV11-2 and TRBJ2-1; unclear D gene. The CDR3 runs 17 residues. Germline V CDR1 and CDR2: SGHAT, FQNNGV. Trimming shortened V by 4 bases and J by 2 bases, and 18 bases separated the two germline ends. The CDR3 DNA sequence: TGTGCCAGCAGCTCTAACGGTGTCCGGGCTACCTACAATGAGCAGTTCTTC. This translates into CASSSNGVRATYNEQFF.